The 21 T cell receptor beta chains listed next were all sequenced from one sample in a study of shared clonotypes between healthy human individuals. Repertoires were generated with immunoSEQ multiplex PCR, while TCRdb's copy carries only in-frame clones and drops some. The data hold 750,000 to 1,000,000 clones, with 90% to 95% observed a single time. In the naive CD8 group, cells lacked CD45RO and were positively selected for CCR7, so terminally differentiated effector memory CD45RA+ cells were left out. Specimen: naive CD8+ T cells sorted from blood. These receptors originate from a man aged 30 to 39 in good health.

A remark on this clone: Other DNA sequences of this sample code for an identical CDR3. The chain carries TRBV15 and TRBJ2-2, with no clear D. This CDR3 is built from 13 residues. V dropped 0 bases and J dropped 2 bases, with 1 base sitting between them. The germline CDR1 and CDR2 sequences are LNHNV and YYDKDF (reference sequence). For the CDR3, the DNA is TGTGCCACCAGCAGAGAAAACACCGGGGAGCTGTTTTTT. Protein: CATSRENTGELFF.

This clone was observed a single time. The J gene is TRBJ2-1, the V gene TRBV2; 14 bases agree with TRBD2. CDR3 length equals 14 residues. Germline CDR1 SNHLY, CDR2 FYNNEI. Germline trimming cut 8 bases from V and 11 bases from J; bases unmatched to any gene: 8. CDR3 sequence reads: CASPTSGREIKQFF. The DNA for the CDR3 is TGTGCCAGCCCGACTAGCGGGAGGGAGATTAAGCAGTTCTTC.

This chain links TRBV6-5 with TRBJ2-3; unclear D gene. The ends were cut back, 6 bases at V and 5 bases at J, with 9 bases in the middle. This CDR3 is built from 12 residues. CDR1 is MNHEY and CDR2 is SVGAGI in the germline V gene. The CDR3 sequence is CASSPSGDTQYF. As DNA, the CDR3 is TGTGCCAGCAGCCCCTCGGGAGATACGCAGTATTTT.

This clone is a singleton in its sample. The chain joins TRBV9 to TRBJ2-1; 10 bases are a match to TRBD2. This CDR3 spans 17 amino acids. CDR1 and CDR2 (germline): SGDLS, YYNGEE. V lost 3 bases to trimming and J lost 0 bases; unmatched junction nucleotides: 6. The CDR3 reads CASSGRTSGYSYNEQFF. Here the CDR3 DNA reads TGTGCCAGCAGCGGACGGACTAGCGGATACTCCTACAATGAGCAGTTCTTC.

This clone was counted a single time. The rearrangement uses TRBV7-9 and TRBJ2-1; D unclear. Germline V gene data show CDR1 as SEHNR and CDR2 as FQNEAQ (reference sequence). The germline V and J ends were trimmed by 3 bases and 9 bases, with 12 bases remaining between them. This CDR3 is built from 13 residues. The CDR3 nucleotides read TGTGCCAGCAGCTTTGGCCGAGTTGGTGAGCAGTTCTTC. Translated, it gives CASSFGRVGEQFF.

This clone was seen a single time. V is TRBV2 and J is TRBJ2-5; D could derive from TRBD1 or TRBD2 (5 bases each). CDR3 length: 13 residues. Per the germline V gene, CDR1 is SNHLY and CDR2 is FYNNEI. V lost 7 bases and J lost 5, with 14 bases in between. The DNA for the CDR3 is TGTGCCAGCACCCCGTTGTGGGGGGAGACCCAGTACTTC. Its translation is CASTPLWGETQYF.

This chain links TRBV28 with TRBJ2-5; D might be TRBD1 (6 bases). Looked up from germline, CDR1 is MDHEN and CDR2 is SYDVKM. Trimming took off 3 bases at V and 4 bases at J, with 15 bases between the two ends. The CDR3 runs 15 residues. CDR3 sequence: CASSLDSAGVETQYF. CDR3 coding DNA: TGTGCCAGCAGTTTGGACAGCGCTGGGGTAGAGACCCAGTACTTC.

This clone was picked up one time. The genes are TRBV30 and TRBJ2-7, with D perhaps matching TRBD1 (6 bases). The germline V gene has CDR1 GTSNPN and CDR2 SVGIG (reference sequence). Trimming pared 3 bases from V and 3 bases from J, leaving 18 bases between. The CDR3 has 15 amino acids. CDR3 sequence: CAWRESQGTLYEQYF. DNA for the CDR3: TGTGCCTGGAGAGAAAGTCAGGGGACCCTCTACGAGCAGTACTTC.

This clone was seen once. CDR3: CASLIPGRDFQPQHF. CDR3 nucleotide sequence: TGTGCCAGCCTAATCCCAGGTAGGGATTTTCAGCCCCAGCATTTT. The rearrangement links TRBV7-3 to TRBJ1-5; unclear D gene. V lost 8 bases to trimming and J lost 6 bases, with 20 bases between them. This CDR3 is 15 amino acids long. Germline V gives CDR1 SGHTA, CDR2 FQGTGA.

The chain uses TRBV14 and TRBJ2-1; D possibly corresponds to TRBD1 (5 bases). The CDR3 totals 18 residues. V lost 0 bases and J lost 0, with 15 bases in between. Per germline, CDR1 SGHDN and CDR2 FVKESK. The CDR3 here is CASSQDRQGASSYNEQFF. CDR3 nucleotide sequence: TGTGCCAGCAGCCAAGATAGGCAAGGGGCTAGCTCCTACAATGAGCAGTTCTTC.

The chain joins TRBV7-9 to TRBJ2-1, with 7 bases identical to TRBD2. The junction had 8 bases not matched to a gene; V was cut back by 1 base and J by 5 bases. Germline loops: CDR1 SEHNR, CDR2 FQNEAQ (reference sequence). The CDR3 consists of 16 residues. CDR3: CASSLGGAGVNNEQFF. The CDR3 region has the DNA TGTGCCAGCAGCTTAGGAGGGGCGGGGGTAAACAATGAGCAGTTCTTC. Filled out from reference TRBV7-9 and TRBJ2-1, the complete variable domain reads DTGVSQNPRHKITKRGQNVTFRCDPISEHNRLYWYRQTLGQGPEFLTYFQNEAQLEKSRLLSDRFSAERPKGSFSTLEIQRTEQGDSAMYLCASSLGGAGVNNEQFFGPGTRLTVL.

The chain combines TRBV2 with TRBJ2-7; D uncertain. Trimming left V 8 bases short and J 3 bases short, with 14 bases between. Germline lookup yields CDR1 SNHLY and CDR2 FYNNEI. The CDR3 has 13 residues. CDR3: CASLTPALYEQYF. The CDR3, as DNA: TGTGCCAGCCTTACCCCCGCGCTCTACGAGCAGTACTTC.

The chain carries TRBV2 and TRBJ1-5; TRBD1 matches 9 bases. The V and J ends lost 5 bases and 0 bases, in that order; junction bases with no gene match: 5. The CDR3 covers 16 residues. CDR1 and CDR2 (germline): SNHLY, FYNNEI. The CDR3 DNA sequence: TGTGCCAGCAGTACCGACAGGGGGTATAGCAATCAGCCCCAGCATTTT. This encodes CASSTDRGYSNQPQHF. Supplemented by reference TRBV2 and TRBJ1-5, the full variable domain reads EPEVTQTPSHQVTQMGQEVILRCVPISNHLYFYWYRQILGQKVEFLVSFYNNEISEKSEIFDDQFSVERPDGSNFTLKIRSTKLEDSAMYFCASSTDRGYSNQPQHFGDGTRLSIL.

The chain uses TRBV28 and TRBJ2-1, with D perhaps being TRBD1 or TRBD2 (5 bases each). This CDR3 has 17 amino acids. Germline V gene lookup returns CDR1 MDHEN and CDR2 SYDVKM. V lost 6 bases to trimming and J lost 6 bases, with 24 bases between them. The DNA for the CDR3 is TGTGCCAGCAGCCCCAACCCGTGGCAGAGGGGTGGCAATGAGCAGTTCTTC. Its translation is CASSPNPWQRGGNEQFF.

The chain couples TRBV27 to TRBJ2-6; the D gene is possibly TRBD2 (5 bases). The V and J ends lost 4 bases and 4 bases respectively, with 14 bases between them. The germline V gene has CDR1 MNHEY and CDR2 SMNVEV (reference sequence). This CDR3 has 16 residues. CDR3 protein: CASSSRTLRGANVLTF. In DNA form, the CDR3 reads TGTGCCAGCAGTTCCAGGACTTTGCGGGGGGCCAACGTCCTGACTTTC.

This chain joins TRBV19 and TRBJ2-7, with 9 positions matching TRBD1. Per the germline V gene, CDR1 is LNHDA and CDR2 is SQIVND (reference sequence). The V segment lost 4 bases and the J segment 3 bases; nucleotides outside the gene matches: 7. There are 15 residues in the CDR3. The CDR3 loop is CASSTSGTGYYEQYF. The CDR3 nucleotides read TGTGCCAGTAGTACGTCCGGGACAGGGTACTACGAGCAGTACTTC.

The V and J genes are TRBV4-1 and TRBJ2-7; D gene ambiguous. V was shortened by 0 bases and J by 3 bases, with 15 bases between the two germline ends. The CDR3 consists of 16 residues. Looked up from germline, CDR1 is MGHRA and CDR2 is YSYEKL. DNA of the CDR3: TGCGCCAGCAGCCAAGATCGACCGTTGCGGCTCTACGAGCAGTACTTC. Translated: CASSQDRPLRLYEQYF.

This clone was observed a handful of times. The chain employs TRBV7-8 and TRBJ2-7, with a weak D call TRBD2 (5 bases). V was clipped by 5 bases and J by 5 bases, with 13 bases between them. In germline, CDR1 is SGHVS, CDR2 FQNEAQ. CDR3 length: 13 residues. As DNA, the CDR3 is TGTGCCAGCAGCGCTCGGGGAATTGACGAGCAGTACTTC. Amino acids: CASSARGIDEQYF.

This rearrangement joins TRBV7-2 to TRBJ2-5; 7 bases line up with TRBD2. The CDR3 contains 17 residues. Germline V gene data show CDR1 as SGHTA and CDR2 as FQGNSA. The junction had 17 bases not matched to a gene; V was cut back by 5 bases and J by 5 bases. CDR3: CASSPDGGLRFWETQYF. In DNA, the CDR3 is TGTGCCAGCAGCCCCGACGGGGGACTACGATTTTGGGAGACCCAGTACTTC.

This sequence joins TRBV5-5 and TRBJ2-1; no clear D gene. The V gene lost 4 bases and the J gene lost 3 bases, with 11 bases spanning the gap. Germline CDR1 is SGHKS and CDR2 is YYEKEE (reference sequence). The CDR3 runs to 14 residues. The CDR3 spells CASSPTQVYNEQFF. In nucleotides, the CDR3 is TGTGCCAGCAGCCCCACGCAAGTCTACAATGAGCAGTTCTTC.

V is TRBV9 and J is TRBJ2-1; D uncertain. The CDR3 consists of 14 residues. The germline V gene has CDR1 SGDLS and CDR2 YYNGEE. V dropped 4 bases and J dropped 7 bases, with 15 bases sitting between them. As DNA, the CDR3 is TGTGCCAGCAGCCCCCCGGTGTTTGTAAATGAGCAGTTCTTC. Translating it yields CASSPPVFVNEQFF.